This entry concerns a single T cell receptor beta chain. The antigen remains undetermined. The data stem from a study of T cell repertoires in cytomegalovirus infection. Study-wide background: Matching HLA type and CMV infection were both indicated by public TCR beta signatures. General study results and limits: Individuals carrying CMV plus the relevant HLA were identified by cumulative frequency of public TCR beta families. Clonotype analysis showed dominance of the ex vivo response by HLA-C-restricted CMV-specific TCR beta clonotypes.

TCRdb fed the reads into MiXCR, producing one record per CDR3 protein. Counted here are 150,000 to 200,000 distinct CDR3 sequences, roughly 28% occurring once; the ten biggest clones make up 30% to 35%. The CDR3 sequence is 12 residues long. Germline lookup yields CDR1 SQVTM and CDR2 ANQGSEA. V was clipped by 0 bases and J by 5 bases, with 7 bases between them. The origin of this receptor is a human donor in good health (CMV status not recorded). Some clones in this sample may be carry-over from other donors' samples. The sample comprised PBMCs. The chain has TRBV29-1 and TRBJ1-2; no clear D. The CDR3 DNA reads as TGCAGCGTTGAAGATCCAAAATATGGCTACACCTTC. Translating it yields CSVEDPKYGYTF.